This T cell receptor beta chain was recorded in a study of a mutant IDH1 vaccine in newly diagnosed glioma. On the study more broadly: Every participant had undergone radiotherapy, temozolomide, or both before, and most underwent both.

As to time point: baseline, week 1 (first vaccination visit). The treatment was: pre-vaccination baseline after standard-of-care therapy. The germline V and J ends were trimmed by 6 bases and 3 bases, with 12 bases remaining between them. The V gene's germline CDR1 is MNHEY and CDR2 SVGAGI. The CDR3 sequence is 13 residues long. Using immunoSEQ multiplex PCR, the repertoire was profiled, and TCRdb retains in-frame clones only, with some absent. The sample includes just under 95,000 clones, around four fifths of them seen just once. The sequence was obtained from a woman aged 45-65 years with glioma. V and J are TRBV6-5 and TRBJ2-7; D uncertain. The material was PBMCs, obtained from a glioma patient treated with radiotherapy, temozolomide or both. The CDR3 sequence is CASRYTVNYEQYF. The CDR3 nucleotides are TGTGCCAGCAGATATACAGTAAACTACGAGCAGTACTTC.